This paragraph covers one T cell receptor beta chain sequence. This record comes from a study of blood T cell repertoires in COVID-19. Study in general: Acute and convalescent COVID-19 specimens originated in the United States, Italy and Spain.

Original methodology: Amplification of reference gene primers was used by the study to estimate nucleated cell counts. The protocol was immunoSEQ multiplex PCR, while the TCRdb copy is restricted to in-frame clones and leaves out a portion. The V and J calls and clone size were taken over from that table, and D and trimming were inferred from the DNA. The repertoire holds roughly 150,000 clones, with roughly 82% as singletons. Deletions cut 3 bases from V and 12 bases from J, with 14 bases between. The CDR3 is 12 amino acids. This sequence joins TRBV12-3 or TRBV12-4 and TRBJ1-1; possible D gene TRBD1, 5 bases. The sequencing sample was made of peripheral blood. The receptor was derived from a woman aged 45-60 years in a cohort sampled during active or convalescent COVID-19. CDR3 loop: CASSFGPRVTFF. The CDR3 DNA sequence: TGTGCCAGCAGTTTTGGGCCCAGGGTTACTTTCTTT.